These 10 T cell receptor beta chains were all obtained from the same sample, sequenced in a study of control samples from healthy donors and cancer patients. TCRdb's table, derived via immunoSEQ multiplex PCR, lists solely in-frame clones and lacks some. The sample contains about 95,000 clones, about 87% of which appear only once. The specimen was blood. Every receptor here comes from a woman in her 70s in good health.

The chain combines TRBV5-8 with TRBJ2-7; 8 bases fit TRBD2. V lost 4 bases to trimming and J lost 7 bases; unmatched junction nucleotides: 19. Germline V lookup: CDR1 SGHTS, CDR2 YDEGEE. This CDR3 contains 17 residues. CDR3 sequence (DNA): TGTGCCAGCAGCCCCGACGGGGCTAGCGGGCTCTCTAGAGAGCAGTACTTC. This gives the protein CASSPDGASGLSREQYF.

The CDR3 region is CASSPFGQASSYNEQFF. CDR3 coding DNA: TGTGCCAGTAGTCCCTTCGGACAGGCGAGCTCCTACAATGAGCAGTTCTTC. The chain is built from TRBV19 and TRBJ2-1; 7 bases match TRBD1. The length of the CDR3 is 17 residues. V trimming: 5 bases; J trimming: 0 bases; junction bases outside the gene matches: 10. CDR1 LNHDA and CDR2 SQIVND come from the germline V gene (reference sequence).

V gene TRBV6-1 combines with J gene TRBJ2-3; a weak D match, TRBD1 (5 bases). The V and J ends lost 2 bases and 6 bases respectively, with 15 bases between them. The CDR3 covers 15 residues. The V gene's germline CDR1 is MNHNS and CDR2 SASEGT. CDR3 nucleotide sequence: TGTGCCAGCAGTGAACGGCAGGGTAATTTTGATACGCAGTATTTT. Residues: CASSERQGNFDTQYF.

This chain links TRBV5-1 with TRBJ1-1, with D possibly being TRBD1 (5 bases). CDR1 SGHRS and CDR2 YFSETQ come from the germline V gene. V was clipped by 4 bases and J by 1 base, with 14 bases between them. The CDR3 is 15 amino acids. As DNA, the CDR3 is TGCGCCAGCAGCCCGTTAACGGGGGAGAACACTGAAGCTTTCTTT. It specifies CASSPLTGENTEAFF.

The chain links TRBV4-1 to TRBJ1-1; D unclear. Deletions cut 1 base from V and 4 bases from J, with 10 bases between. Germline CDR1 and CDR2: MGHRA and YSYEKL. This CDR3 region has 14 residues. Written as DNA, the CDR3 is TGCGCCAGCAGCCAAGCGCAAGGTGGCACTGAAGCTTTCTTT. Protein product: CASSQAQGGTEAFF.

In this sample, this clone turned up many times. The rearrangement uses TRBV10-2 and TRBJ1-5; 7 nucleotides match TRBD1. V lost 4 bases and J lost 7; bases outside the gene matches: 4. Germline CDR1 WSHSY, CDR2 SAAADI. This CDR3 is 13 amino acids long. The CDR3 DNA sequence: TGCGCCAGCAGTGCCGGACAGGCCCAGCCCCAGCATTTT. As protein: CASSAGQAQPQHF.

The chain recombines TRBV12-3 or TRBV12-4 with TRBJ1-2, with TRBD1 as a possible D gene (6 bases). CDR3 length: 13 amino acids. Between the trimmed V and J ends, which lost 7 bases and 3 bases, there was a span of 12 bases. CDR3 protein: CASTHRGDYGYTF. In DNA form, the CDR3 reads TGTGCCAGCACCCATAGGGGGGACTATGGCTACACCTTC.

J is TRBJ2-3 and V is TRBV7-8; D is uncertain. V was trimmed by 3 bases and J by 4 bases, leaving 11 bases between them. The CDR3 totals 14 residues. Germline values: CDR1 SGHVS, CDR2 FQNEAQ. The CDR3 nucleotides are TGTGCCAGCAGCTTGTGGCTCCGGGCAGATACGCAGTATTTT. Protein product: CASSLWLRADTQYF.

This sequence joins TRBV30 and TRBJ1-2; D is unclear. Germline CDR1 GTSNPN, CDR2 SVGIG (reference sequence). With 3 bases removed from V and 2 bases from J, the gap between germline ends came to 10 bases. The CDR3 contains 13 residues. The CDR3 DNA follows: TGTGCCTGGAGCGCGGGCCACAACTATGGCTACACCTTC. Its translation: CAWSAGHNYGYTF.

The V gene is TRBV7-2, the J gene TRBJ2-1; no definite D call. There are 14 residues in the CDR3. V lost 5 bases, J lost 8 bases, and 16 bases lay in between. CDR1 and CDR2 from the germline V gene are SGHTA and FQGNSA. The CDR3 spells CASSPYQLTDEQFF. CDR3 bases: TGTGCCAGCAGCCCCTATCAGCTCACCGATGAGCAGTTCTTC. The full variable domain, completed using reference TRBV7-2 and TRBJ2-1, is GAGVSQSPSNKVTEKGKDVELRCDPISGHTALYWYRQSLGQGLEFLIYFQGNSAPDKSGLPSDRFSAERTGGSVSTLTIQRTQQEDSAVYLCASSPYQLTDEQFFGPGTRLTVL.